The sequence of this T cell receptor (beta chain) was determined in a study of T cells in pancreatic ductal adenocarcinoma. General observations from the study: No significant tumor-blood clonality difference; means were about 0.11 and 0.072.

Surgery without prior neoadjuvant therapy was the treatment of the selected pancreatic ductal adenocarcinoma patients. Profiling relied on immunoSEQ multiplex PCR, and the TCRdb table lists in-frame clones only, not all of them. The sample records about 30,000 clones, around 90% being singletons. Germline CDR1 and CDR2: MNHGY and SAAAGT. CDR3 length: 16 amino acids. The trim removed 2 bases at V and 1 base at J, leaving 4 bases unmatched. As to this clone: No antigen is known for it.

This sequence originates from a human donor with pancreatic ductal adenocarcinoma. The genes are TRBV6-8 and TRBJ1-5; 8 bases are a match to TRBD1. Source material: PBMCs. The CDR3 nucleotides read TGTGCCAGCAGTTACATCCGGGACAGGAGCAATCAGCCCCAGCATTTT. It codes for CASSYIRDRSNQPQHF.